Each of the 30 T cell receptor beta chains below was sequenced from the same sample in a study of cytomegalovirus exposure and HLA in healthy donors. The PCR made use of 60 Vbeta and 13 Jbeta primers. Clones were sequenced by immunoSEQ multiplex PCR, and TCRdb holds only the in-frame ones, with some missing. Of about 220,000 clones in the sample, approximately 88% were seen once. Sequenced input: PBMCs. Receptors were obtained from a boy aged 2 to 9 in good health and CMV-seronegative.

This rearrangement joins TRBV4-2 to TRBJ2-7, with 8 positions matching TRBD1. Germline CDR1 LGHNA, CDR2 YNFKEQ. Germline trimming cut 3 bases from V and 3 bases from J; bases unmatched to any gene: 10. The CDR3 spans 16 residues. The CDR3 DNA reads TGTGCCAGCAGCCAGTCCACAGGGGGTCTCGGCTACGAGCAGTACTTC. This sequence encodes CASSQSTGGLGYEQYF.

The CDR3 region has the DNA TGTGCCAGCAGTGACCACAGGGTAGTTTACGAGCAGTACTTC. It encodes CASSDHRVVYEQYF. The chain couples TRBV6-1 to TRBJ2-7, with D possibly matching TRBD1 (6 bases). V lost 3 bases and J 4 bases, leaving 13 bases between the germline ends. Germline V lookup: CDR1 MNHNS, CDR2 SASEGT. The CDR3 extends over 14 amino acids.

The rearrangement links TRBV7-8 to TRBJ2-5; D uncertain. V was shortened by 1 base and J by 2 bases, with 8 bases between the two germline ends. The CDR3 consists of 14 residues. CDR1 is SGHVS, CDR2 FQNEAQ, per germline. The CDR3, as DNA: TGTGCCAGCAGCTTAGGGTACAGACAAGAGACCCAGTACTTC. Protein product: CASSLGYRQETQYF.

V and J are TRBV7-6 and TRBJ2-2; possibly TRBD2 for D (5 bases). V dropped 1 base and J dropped 9 bases, with 12 bases sitting between them. CDR1 is SGHVS and CDR2 is FNYEAQ in the germline V gene. The CDR3 covers 14 residues. The CDR3: CASSLGGGGRELFF. The CDR3, as DNA: TGTGCCAGCAGCTTAGGTGGTGGAGGCCGGGAGCTGTTTTTT.

The CDR3 DNA reads as TGTGCCAGCAGTGAATTTCTTCGGGGGGGCTCCTATGGCTACACCTTC. Protein product: CASSEFLRGGSYGYTF. V and J are TRBV6-1 and TRBJ1-2; tentative D call: TRBD1 (6 bases). The V and J ends lost 2 bases and 4 bases respectively, with 17 bases between them. The CDR3 is made up of 16 amino acids. The germline CDR1 and CDR2 sequences are MNHNS and SASEGT.

The chain is built from TRBV5-1 and TRBJ2-1; 14 bases map to TRBD2. Unmatched junction bases numbered 5, after V lost 1 base and J lost 5 bases. CDR1 SGHRS and CDR2 YFSETQ come from the germline V gene. The length of the CDR3 is 17 residues. The CDR3 bases are TGCGCCAGCAGCTTGAGGACTAGCGGGGGGACAAACAATGAGCAGTTCTTC. Its protein product is CASSLRTSGGTNNEQFF.

The chain has TRBV19 and TRBJ2-2; 9 bases fit TRBD2. This CDR3 is built from 15 residues. CDR1 and CDR2 from the germline V gene are LNHDA and SQIVND (reference sequence). V dropped 6 bases and J dropped 9; count of bases not matched to a gene: 11. The CDR3 sequence is CASSLTLAGVRELFF. The DNA of the CDR3 is TGTGCCAGTAGCTTGACCTTAGCGGGAGTTCGGGAGCTGTTTTTT.

V and J are TRBV29-1 and TRBJ2-5; no definite D call. The CDR3 has 10 residues. Germline V gene sequence: CDR1 SQVTM, CDR2 ANQGSEA. Trimming cost V 3 bases and J 4 bases, with 3 bases left between them. Written as DNA, the CDR3 is TGCAGCGTTGAGAGAGAGACCCAGTACTTC. Its translation is CSVERETQYF. The complete variable domain, with remaining parts taken from reference TRBV29-1 and TRBJ2-5, reads SAVISQKPSRDICQRGTSLTIQCQVDSQVTMMFWYRQQPGQSLTLIATANQGSEATYESGFVIDKFPISRPNLTFSTLTVSNMSPEDSSIYLCSVERETQYFGPGTRLLVL.

In nucleotides, the CDR3 is TGTGCCAGCAGCGTGACCAGCGGGACAGGGGATGAAGCTTTCTTT. As protein: CASSVTSGTGDEAFF. This chain connects TRBV7-6 to TRBJ1-1; 10 bases align to TRBD1. Germline V gives CDR1 SGHVS, CDR2 FNYEAQ. The J segment lost 7 bases and the V segment lost 5 bases, leaving 10 bases of the junction unmatched. The CDR3 has 15 amino acids.

This clone was seen just once. The V gene is TRBV7-3, the J gene TRBJ2-3; weak D call: TRBD1 (5 bases). The CDR3 length is 15 residues. Germline V gene sequence: CDR1 SGHTA, CDR2 FQGTGA. The germline V and J ends were trimmed by 5 bases and 3 bases, with 15 bases remaining between them. The CDR3 reads CASSLRWAGTDTQYF. The CDR3 DNA follows: TGTGCCAGCAGCCTACGGTGGGCAGGGACAGATACGCAGTATTTT. Full variable domain (outside the CDR3, taken from reference TRBV7-3 and TRBJ2-3): GAGVSQTPSNKVTEKGKYVELRCDPISGHTALYWYRQSLGQGPEFLIYFQGTGAADDSGLPNDRFFAVRPEGSVSTLKIQRTERGDSAVYLCASSLRWAGTDTQYFGPGTRLTVL.

The chain joins TRBV12-5 to TRBJ2-7; a possible D gene is TRBD2 (6 bases). Germline V gene lookup returns CDR1 LGHNT and CDR2 FRNRAP. The CDR3 extends over 13 amino acids. Trimming left V 3 bases short and J 6 bases short, with 12 bases between. The CDR3 sequence is CASGFLGGGEQYF. The CDR3 coding sequence is TGTGCTAGTGGTTTTCTCGGGGGTGGCGAGCAGTACTTC.

The V and J genes are TRBV5-1 and TRBJ2-1; possible D gene TRBD2, 7 bases. V lost 7 bases to trimming and J lost 8 bases, with 19 bases between them. The germline V gene has CDR1 SGHRS and CDR2 YFSETQ. This CDR3 spans 14 amino acids. CDR3 nucleotides: TGCGCCAGCGGGGGGGCTAGCGGCCTCGATGAGCAGTTCTTC. Translated: CASGGASGLDEQFF.

The gene calls are TRBV7-9 and TRBJ2-5; weak D call: TRBD2 (6 bases). Trimming took off 1 base at V and 4 bases at J, with 7 bases between the two ends. The germline V gene has CDR1 SEHNR and CDR2 FQNEAQ (reference sequence). The CDR3 is 13 residues long. Written as DNA, the CDR3 is TGTGCCAGCAGCTTAGTCGGGGGAGAGACCCAGTACTTC. It translates to CASSLVGGETQYF.

The CDR3: CASRRLADKETQYF. CDR3 DNA sequence: TGTGCCAGCAGGAGATTAGCGGACAAAGAGACCCAGTACTTC. The chain links TRBV7-2 to TRBJ2-5; D perhaps matches TRBD2 (6 bases). Per the germline V gene, CDR1 is SGHTA and CDR2 is FQGNSA. The CDR3 loop spans 14 amino acids. V lost 6 bases to trimming and J lost 3 bases, with 14 bases between them.

The chain uses TRBV12-5 and TRBJ2-5; no clear D. With 5 bases removed from V and 5 bases from J, the gap between germline ends came to 9 bases. Germline-derived CDR1 and CDR2 are LGHNT and FRNRAP. The CDR3 runs 12 residues. The CDR3 spells CASGPPLETQYF. The CDR3 bases are TGTGCTAGTGGTCCCCCCCTGGAGACCCAGTACTTC.

V gene TRBV19 combines with J gene TRBJ1-2, with 7 positions matching TRBD1. This CDR3 is 13 amino acids long. Per germline, CDR1 LNHDA and CDR2 SQIVND (reference sequence). V dropped 5 bases and J dropped 6; count of bases not matched to a gene: 6. This chain's CDR3 is CASSAGQANGYTF. The CDR3 DNA follows: TGTGCCAGTAGTGCAGGACAGGCAAATGGCTACACCTTC.

The V call is TRBV9, the J call TRBJ2-3, with 8 bases fitting TRBD2. CDR1 and CDR2 (germline): SGDLS, YYNGEE. J was trimmed by 5 bases and V by 5 bases; bases with no gene match: 7. The CDR3 loop spans 14 amino acids. This CDR3 is CASSGAGGEDTQYF. The CDR3, as DNA: TGTGCCAGCAGTGGGGCGGGGGGCGAAGATACGCAGTATTTT.

V and J are TRBV5-6 and TRBJ1-2, with 12 bases that match TRBD1. CDR3 length equals 15 residues. V lost 4 bases, J lost 8 bases, and 9 bases stayed unmatched. Germline V gives CDR1 SGHDT, CDR2 YYEEEE. The CDR3 DNA sequence: TGTGCCAGCAGCCGACCGGGACAGGGGGCGCAAGGCTACACCTTC. Translating it yields CASSRPGQGAQGYTF.

The genes are TRBV6-6 and TRBJ2-7; 9 bases map to TRBD2. The J segment lost 5 bases and the V segment lost 7 bases, leaving 12 bases of the junction unmatched. The CDR3 contains 15 residues. Looked up from germline, CDR1 is MNHNY and CDR2 is SVGAGI (reference sequence). The DNA for the CDR3 is TGTGCCAGCACCCCCCGGCGGGAGGGCGTCAACGAGCAGTACTTC. Translated: CASTPRREGVNEQYF.

This chain links TRBV7-9 with TRBJ1-2, with D tentatively TRBD1 (5 bases). Trimming removed 3 bases from V and 2 bases from J, with 13 bases in between. The CDR3 spans 15 residues. Per germline, CDR1 SEHNR and CDR2 FQNEAQ (reference sequence). This CDR3 is CASSFRAGSNYGYTF. The CDR3 DNA reads as TGTGCCAGCAGCTTTCGGGCAGGGTCGAACTATGGCTACACCTTC.

Concerning this clone itself: An end of the junction differs from the germline gene, which may be a read error. Other DNA sequences in the sample encode the same CDR3. The genes are TRBV10-2 and TRBJ2-7, with D perhaps matching TRBD1 (6 bases). Germline V lookup: CDR1 WSHSY, CDR2 SAAADI. The CDR3 has 15 residues. The CDR3 sequence: CASNPGHGVLGEQYF. CDR3 bases: TGCGCCAGCAACCCGGGACACGGTGTCTTGGGCGAGCAGTACTTT.

In its sample, this clone was seen once. The chain recombines TRBV27 with TRBJ2-2; no firm D call. The CDR3 is 13 amino acids. Looked up from germline, CDR1 is MNHEY and CDR2 is SMNVEV (reference sequence). V lost 2 bases, J lost 2 bases, and 3 bases lay in between. The CDR3 protein is CASSLTNTGELFF. DNA for the CDR3: TGTGCCAGCAGTTTAACAAACACCGGGGAGCTGTTTTTT.

This chain connects TRBV19 to TRBJ1-2; maybe TRBD1 (6 bases). This CDR3 contains 13 residues. V gave up 5 bases and J gave up 5 bases, with 12 bases separating them. Germline V lookup: CDR1 LNHDA, CDR2 SQIVND (reference sequence). For the CDR3, the DNA is TGTGCCAGTAGTTCACAGGGAGATTATGGCTACACCTTC. This gives the protein CASSSQGDYGYTF.

This clone was observed a few times. This chain uses TRBV6-5 with TRBJ1-2; TRBD1 aligns across 10 bases. The CDR3 is 13 residues long. The junction had 4 bases not matched to a gene; V was cut back by 6 bases and J by 6 bases. Germline assignment: CDR1 MNHEY and CDR2 SVGAGI. CDR3 DNA: TGTGCCAGCAGGGGGACAGGGGATAATGGCTACACCTTC. Residues: CASRGTGDNGYTF.

This clone came up a few times. The rearrangement joins TRBV6-1 to TRBJ1-1; D is uncertain. The CDR3 length is 12 residues. CDR1 is MNHNS, CDR2 SASEGT, per germline. V was clipped by 6 bases and J by 7 bases, with 12 bases between them. DNA of the CDR3: TGTGCCAGCAGGGCGGGATTCGGTGAAGCTTTCTTT. Protein sequence: CASRAGFGEAFF.

This chain connects TRBV9 to TRBJ2-3; D is possibly TRBD1 (5 bases). This CDR3 spans 13 amino acids. Deletions cut 2 bases from V and 4 bases from J, with 8 bases between. Germline loops: CDR1 SGDLS, CDR2 YYNGEE. In DNA form, the CDR3 reads TGTGCCAGCAGCGTTCCAGGGTCAGATACGCAGTATTTT. Translating it yields CASSVPGSDTQYF.

J is TRBJ1-1 and V is TRBV10-1, with D unclear. V was shortened by 6 bases and J by 2 bases, with 10 bases between the two germline ends. Germline lookup yields CDR1 WNHNN and CDR2 SYGVQD (reference sequence). This CDR3 is built from 13 residues. CDR3 region: CASSRALNTEAFF. In DNA, the CDR3 is TGCGCCAGCAGCCGCGCTTTAAACACTGAAGCTTTCTTT.

V usage is TRBV6-1 and J usage is TRBJ1-3; no clear D. The germline V gene encodes CDR1 MNHNS and CDR2 SASEGT. The CDR3 length is 15 residues. V was trimmed by 11 bases and J by 0 bases, leaving 17 bases between them. The CDR3 region has the DNA TGTGCCGTCCAGTTAGCCCCTCTCTCTGGAAACACCATATATTTT. Its protein is CAVQLAPLSGNTIYF.

This rearrangement joins TRBV7-2 to TRBJ1-2, with D possibly TRBD1 on 5 matching bases. This CDR3 contains 18 residues. The V gene's germline CDR1 is SGHTA and CDR2 FQGNSA. Trimming stripped 1 base from V and 5 bases from J, with 23 bases between. DNA for the CDR3: TGTGCCAGCAGCTTAGGTGGGGGGACCTCCAGTCACCCTTATGGCTACACCTTC. It specifies CASSLGGGTSSHPYGYTF.

V gene TRBV5-6 combines with J gene TRBJ2-3; D may be TRBD2 (5 bases). The CDR3 is 14 amino acids. The germline V and J ends were trimmed by 5 bases and 4 bases, with 14 bases remaining between them. Germline V gives CDR1 SGHDT, CDR2 YYEEEE. The CDR3 region has the DNA TGTGCCAGCAGTCCCGGGATACGGCCAGATACGCAGTATTTT. It yields the protein CASSPGIRPDTQYF.